Shown below are 24 T cell receptor beta chains from a single sample sequenced in a study of blood T cell repertoires in COVID-19. Libraries were prepared by immunoSEQ multiplex PCR; TCRdb keeps only in-frame clonotypes and omits some of them. The sample gives around 360,000 clones, roughly nine tenths of which show up once; under 3% is in the top ten. The sample comprised PBMCs or T cells enriched from blood (not recorded which). Receptors originate from a woman aged 25 to 45 who had recovered from COVID-19.

The CDR3, as DNA: TGCGCCAGCAGCCAAGATCTATTAGGCGGGAGGGCCAGGGAGACCTTCCGTGAGCAGTTCTTC. It encodes CASSQDLLGGRARETFREQFF. The rearrangement joins TRBV4-1 to TRBJ2-1, with 9 bases aligning to TRBD2. With 0 bases clipped from V and 9 bases from J, the junction kept 24 bases outside the gene matches. CDR3 length: 21 residues. Germline CDR1 MGHRA, CDR2 YSYEKL.

The CDR3 region is CASSRGLAGGKTQYF. CDR3 bases: TGTGCCAGCAGCCGGGGGCTAGCGGGAGGAAAGACCCAGTACTTC. J is TRBJ2-5 and V is TRBV7-9; the match to TRBD2 covers 11 bases. This CDR3 has 15 residues. The V gene's germline CDR1 is SEHNR and CDR2 FQNEAQ (reference sequence). Trimming at V came to 5 bases and at J to 6 bases, leaving 8 bases not matched to a gene.

Concerning this clone: This CDR3 is also generated by other DNA sequences in the sample. The V and J genes are TRBV6-5 and TRBJ1-3; D perhaps matches TRBD1 (5 bases). This CDR3 has 15 amino acids. Trimming shortened V by 2 bases and J by 0 bases, and 8 bases separated the two germline ends. The germline V gene encodes CDR1 MNHEY and CDR2 SVGAGI. As DNA, the CDR3 is TGTGCCAGCAGTTACGGGGCCGCCTCTGGAAACACCATATATTTT. This codes for CASSYGAASGNTIYF.

The chain combines TRBV5-1 with TRBJ2-1, with D tentatively TRBD1 (7 bases). V lost 4 bases and J lost 5, with 19 bases in between. From germline, CDR1 is SGHRS and CDR2 YFSETQ. The CDR3 consists of 16 residues. The DNA of the CDR3 is TGCGCCAGCAGCCCCGGCCAGGGGGGTATAAACAATGAGCAGTTCTTC. Encoded protein: CASSPGQGGINNEQFF.

DNA for the CDR3: TGTGCCAGCAGTGGCGGTAGGGAAGGGGCTGAAGCTTTCTTT. Translated, it gives CASSGGREGAEAFF. This chain uses TRBV27 with TRBJ1-1; the D gene is possibly TRBD1 (5 bases). CDR3 length: 14 amino acids. The V gene lost 5 bases and the J gene lost 6 bases, with 16 bases spanning the gap. Looked up from germline, CDR1 is MNHEY and CDR2 is SMNVEV (reference sequence).

The chain employs TRBV9 and TRBJ1-1, with D unresolved. V was pared by 1 base and J by 0 bases, with 10 bases between. Germline lookup yields CDR1 SGDLS and CDR2 YYNGEE. This CDR3 region has 15 residues. CDR3 amino acids: CASSVRSGLNTEAFF. The CDR3, as DNA: TGTGCCAGCAGCGTAAGGTCAGGCTTGAACACTGAAGCTTTCTTT.

The rearrangement links TRBV10-3 to TRBJ2-5; no clear D gene. Per germline, CDR1 ENHRY and CDR2 SYGVKD. The CDR3 runs to 14 residues. The V gene lost 6 bases and the J gene lost 3 bases, with 14 bases spanning the gap. The CDR3 nucleotides are TGTGCCATCAGATCCCGACAAGGTGAAGAGACCCAGTACTTC. Translating gives CAIRSRQGEETQYF.

The chain employs TRBV5-1 and TRBJ1-1; 8 positions match TRBD1. This CDR3 spans 12 amino acids. After removal of 4 bases from V and 7 bases from J, the junction contained 3 bases not matched to a gene. Germline assignment: CDR1 SGHRS and CDR2 YFSETQ. The CDR3 DNA reads TGCGCCAGCAGCGTGGACAGGGATGAAGCTTTCTTT. This translates into CASSVDRDEAFF. The full variable domain, in which reference TRBV5-1 and TRBJ1-1 provide the parts outside the CDR3, is KAGVTQTPRYLIKTRGQQVTLSCSPISGHRSVSWYQQTPGQGLQFLFEYFSETQRNKGNFPGRFSGRQFSNSRSEMNVSTLELGDSALYLCASSVDRDEAFFGQGTRLTVV.

V and J are TRBV27 and TRBJ1-4, with TRBD1 matching 9 bases. After removal of 6 bases from V and 8 bases from J, the junction contained 4 bases not matched to a gene. The CDR3 is 13 residues long. CDR1 MNHEY and CDR2 SMNVEV come from the germline V gene (reference sequence). The CDR3 nucleotides are TGTGCCAGCAGGGACAGGGGTCGAGAAAAACTGTTTTTT. Its protein product is CASRDRGREKLFF.

This chain joins TRBV5-1 and TRBJ1-1; 7 bases are a match to TRBD1. Germline V gene lookup returns CDR1 SGHRS and CDR2 YFSETQ. The ends lost 2 bases at V and 0 bases at J; junction bases unmatched: 7. The CDR3 covers 16 residues. DNA of the CDR3: TGCGCCAGCAGCTTTTCCATCGGGACAGTGAACACTGAAGCTTTCTTT. Amino acids: CASSFSIGTVNTEAFF.

The chain carries TRBV19 and TRBJ2-3; D possibly corresponds to TRBD2 (6 bases). Trimming removed 6 bases from V and 2 bases from J, with 21 bases in between. The CDR3 has 17 residues. CDR1 is LNHDA, CDR2 SQIVND, per germline (reference sequence). The CDR3: CASRRKGDGLITDTQYF. Written as DNA, the CDR3 is TGTGCCAGTAGAAGGAAGGGAGACGGACTAATCACAGATACGCAGTATTTT.

The chain combines TRBV3-1 (or the pseudogene TRBV3-2) with TRBJ2-5; 8 positions match TRBD2. V lost 1 base, J lost 4 bases, and 5 bases stayed unmatched. The CDR3 has 15 amino acids. Germline values: CDR1 LGHDT, CDR2 YNNKEL (reference sequence). The CDR3 DNA is TGTGCCAGCAGCCAAGCGACTAGCGCCGGAGAGACCCAGTACTTC. Amino acid sequence: CASSQATSAGETQYF.

V is TRBV18 and J is TRBJ2-1, with D unresolved. The CDR3 contains 15 residues. V was shortened by 3 bases and J by 5 bases, with 14 bases between the two germline ends. Germline V gene sequence: CDR1 KGHSH, CDR2 LQKENI. The CDR3 region is CASSPIEASDNEQFF. DNA of the CDR3: TGTGCCAGCTCACCCATTGAGGCTAGTGACAATGAGCAGTTCTTC.

The V gene is TRBV19, the J gene TRBJ2-1; 11 bases fit TRBD2. The CDR3 totals 16 residues. V lost 5 bases and J lost 5; bases outside the gene matches: 8. CDR1 is LNHDA and CDR2 is SQIVND in the germline V gene (reference sequence). This chain's CDR3 is CASSERLAGNNNEQFF. CDR3 DNA sequence: TGTGCCAGTAGTGAACGACTAGCGGGAAACAACAATGAGCAGTTCTTC.

The chain couples TRBV30 to TRBJ1-4; D is perhaps TRBD1 (5 bases). V was pared by 1 base and J by 4 bases, with 13 bases between. CDR1 and CDR2 (germline): GTSNPN, SVGIG (reference sequence). This CDR3 has 15 residues. CDR3 sequence (DNA): TGTGCCTGGAGTGGCCTAGGGGCCGATAATGAAAAACTGTTTTTT. It is translated as CAWSGLGADNEKLFF. The full variable domain, rest sourced from reference TRBV30 and TRBJ1-4, is SQTIHQWPATLVQPVGSPLSLECTVEGTSNPNLYWYRQAAGRGLQLLFYSVGIGQISSEVPQNLSASRPQDRQFILSSKKLLLSDSGFYLCAWSGLGADNEKLFFGSGTQLSVL.

The chain recombines TRBV7-9 with TRBJ2-1, with D possibly TRBD2 on 5 matching bases. From germline, CDR1 is SEHNR and CDR2 FQNEAQ (reference sequence). This CDR3 region has 16 residues. Trimming stripped 0 bases from V and 5 bases from J, with 14 bases between. The CDR3 protein is CASSLATGETDNEQFF. The DNA for the CDR3 is TGTGCCAGCAGCTTAGCTACCGGGGAAACGGACAATGAGCAGTTCTTC.

V usage is TRBV30 and J usage is TRBJ2-1; tentative D call: TRBD1 (6 bases). The CDR3 extends over 12 amino acids. CDR1 and CDR2 (germline): GTSNPN, SVGIG (reference sequence). V gave up 8 bases and J gave up 0 bases, with 8 bases separating them. CDR3 region: CAGGHSYNEQFF. The CDR3 region has the DNA TGTGCCGGGGGCCACTCCTACAATGAGCAGTTCTTC.

The V gene is TRBV12-5, the J gene TRBJ1-3; tentatively, D is TRBD1 (6 bases). CDR1 and CDR2 (germline): LGHNT, FRNRAP. The CDR3 runs to 18 residues. Trimming pared 1 base from V and 1 base from J, leaving 17 bases between. DNA for the CDR3: TGTGCTAGTGGTTTGGCGGGACATCGGAGGAGGTCTGGAAACACCATATATTTT. Protein sequence: CASGLAGHRRRSGNTIYF.

The table lists this clone with many counts. The chain's CDR3 is CASSDYRVNYGYTF. DNA for the CDR3: TGTGCCAGCAGTGATTACAGGGTTAACTATGGCTACACCTTC. J is TRBJ1-2 and V is TRBV2; the D gene is possibly TRBD1 (6 bases). Germline-derived CDR1 and CDR2 are SNHLY and FYNNEI. The CDR3 is made up of 14 amino acids. The germline V and J ends were trimmed by 3 bases and 1 base, with 9 bases remaining between them.

V and J are TRBV27 and TRBJ1-2; 10 bases align to TRBD1. Germline trimming cut 8 bases from V and 3 bases from J; bases unmatched to any gene: 3. The CDR3 has 13 residues. Germline CDR1 MNHEY, CDR2 SMNVEV (reference sequence). The CDR3: CASAGQGYYGYTF. CDR3 nucleotides: TGTGCCAGCGCGGGACAGGGGTACTATGGCTACACCTTC.

This rearrangement joins TRBV6-5 to TRBJ1-2, with D unclear. The germline CDR1 and CDR2 sequences are MNHEY and SVGAGI. V lost 7 bases, J lost 3 bases, and 9 bases lay in between. The CDR3 spans 12 residues. CDR3 loop: CASNRDYYGYTF. DNA of the CDR3: TGTGCCAGCAATCGGGATTACTATGGCTACACCTTC.

The chain links TRBV7-3 to TRBJ1-1, with D possibly matching TRBD1 (5 bases). CDR1 is SGHTA, CDR2 FQGTGA, per germline. The V end lost 1 base, the J end lost 6 bases, and 15 bases lay between the germline ends. The CDR3 extends over 15 amino acids. DNA of the CDR3: TGTGCCAGCAGCTTAAACGGGGGTAAGTTCCCTGAAGCTTTCTTT. Its translation: CASSLNGGKFPEAFF.

The chain uses TRBV7-9 and TRBJ2-1; 14 nucleotides agree with TRBD2. Germline assignment: CDR1 SEHNR and CDR2 FQNEAQ (reference sequence). The V segment lost 1 base and the J segment 10 bases; nucleotides outside the gene matches: 3. There are 15 residues in the CDR3. This CDR3 reads CASSLEGLAGDEQFF. In nucleotides, the CDR3 is TGTGCCAGCAGCTTAGAGGGACTAGCGGGAGACGAGCAGTTCTTC.

This chain links TRBV5-6 with TRBJ2-1; 11 bases agree with TRBD1. The length of the CDR3 is 16 residues. Germline V gives CDR1 SGHDT, CDR2 YYEEEE. The V segment lost 2 bases and the J segment 7 bases; nucleotides outside the gene matches: 8. The CDR3 nucleotides are TGTGCCAGCAGCTTACGTTGGGACAGGGGGGTGAATGAGCAGTTCTTC. Translated, it gives CASSLRWDRGVNEQFF.